The source of this T cell receptor (beta chain) is a study of T cells after yellow fever vaccination. In the study overall: It was SMART-Seq v4 Ultra Low Input that prepared the fractions with low cell numbers.

Generation of TCR cDNA used 5'RACE template switching (which added a universal primer site and UMIs). From the 5' RACE reads, TCRdb called clonotypes with MiXCR, one entry per CDR3 protein. The sample shows some 300,000 distinct CDR3 sequences, over 8.5% of them seen only once. Material: CD4+ T cells sorted from PBMCs, obtained 45 days after the yellow fever booster vaccination. This sequence was found in a man aged 18-30 years who received the YFV17D yellow fever vaccine.

The CDR3 bases are TGCAGTGCTAGAGTTTCGAGGGTTTGGGAGACCCAGTACTTC. Translated, it gives CSARVSRVWETQYF. The chain couples TRBV20-1 to TRBJ2-5; tentatively, D is TRBD2 (5 bases). V was trimmed by 1 base and J by 5 bases, leaving 14 bases between them. Germline CDR1 is DFQATT and CDR2 is SNEGSKA (reference sequence). The CDR3 contains 14 residues.